One and the same sample provided the 10 T cell receptor beta chains below, sequenced in a study of tumor-infiltrating lymphocytes in primary liver carcinoma. A primer in the constant region served to generate TCR beta cDNA from 500 ng of total RNA. Employing slightly modified ARM-PCR, three nested multiplex PCR rounds were run, and these gave rise to the TCR beta libraries. Rounds one and two of PCR, each of roughly 10 cycles, were primed with TRBV1-TRBV30 forward primers and a C-beta reverse primer. TCRdb recomputed calls from the multiplex PCR reads with MiXCR, one row per CDR3 protein. The sample lists around 330,000 distinct CDR3 sequences; 60% to 80% were seen once. Alongside blood RNA obtained from unsorted whole blood, germline DNA was also extracted. Source material: peripheral blood. All receptors come from a middle-aged man with primary liver carcinoma and hepatitis B virus infection.

As concerns this clonotype: A much larger clone lies a single base off, so this may be a read error. This chain connects TRBV10-3 to TRBJ1-1, with 8 bases aligning to TRBD1. The CDR3 has 13 residues. The V and J ends lost 8 bases and 0 bases, in that order; junction bases with no gene match: 2. Germline values: CDR1 ENHRY, CDR2 SYGVKD. The CDR3 DNA reads as TGTGCCATCGGGGGACAGGTGAACACTGAAGCTTTCTTT. Its protein is CAIGGQVNTEAFF.

V usage is TRBV30 and J usage is TRBJ2-7; 11 bases agree with TRBD2. Germline V gene lookup returns CDR1 GTSNPN and CDR2 SVGIG (reference sequence). This CDR3 comprises 17 residues. V dropped 2 bases and J dropped 13; count of bases not matched to a gene: 22. CDR3 sequence reads: CAWSRLLAGGFLGEEYF. The CDR3 DNA reads TGTGCCTGGAGTCGACTTCTAGCGGGAGGTTTCCTAGGAGAGGAATACTTC.

Note on this clonotype: Germline and junction disagree at one end, which may indicate a read error. V usage is TRBV11-1 and J usage is TRBJ2-1, with 9 positions matching TRBD2. Germline CDR1 SGHAT, CDR2 FQDESV (reference sequence). This CDR3 has 14 residues. In nucleotides, the CDR3 is TGTGTCAGCAGCCTGACTAGCGGCTACAATGAGCAGTTCTTC. Its protein product is CVSSLTSGYNEQFF. The complete variable domain, with remaining parts taken from reference TRBV11-1 and TRBJ2-1, reads EAEVAQSPRYKITEKSQAVAFWCDPISGHATLYWYRQILGQGPELLVQFQDESVVDDSQLPKDRFSAERLKGVDSTLKIQPAELGDSAMYLCVSSLTSGYNEQFFGPGTRLTVL.

With respect to this clonotype: Germline is not matched at one junction end, which may reflect a read error. The J gene is TRBJ1-1, the V gene TRBV6-2 or TRBV6-3; 7 bases agree with TRBD1. The germline gives CDR1 MNHEY, CDR2 SVGEGT. The CDR3 consists of 12 residues. CDR3 amino acids: CASSFPDRKAIF. The CDR3 nucleotides are TGTGCCAGCAGTTTCCCGGACAGGAAAGCTATCTTT.

This clonotype was counted ten times or more. The chain carries TRBV4-3 and TRBJ2-7; the match to TRBD1 covers 7 bases. V lost 5 bases, J lost 0 bases, and 7 bases stayed unmatched. The CDR3 contains 15 residues. The germline CDR1 and CDR2 sequences are LGHNA and YSLEER. The CDR3 bases are TGCGCCAGCAGCTTTCTCCGGGACAGCTCCTACGAGCAGTACTTC. Amino acid sequence: CASSFLRDSSYEQYF.

This clonotype was found many times. The chain employs TRBV4-1 and TRBJ2-7; 8 bases line up with TRBD2. Germline V gene sequence: CDR1 MGHRA, CDR2 YSYEKL. The CDR3 consists of 14 residues. V was clipped by 3 bases and J by 1 base; unmatched bases: 2. CDR3 protein: CASSQKRESYEQYF. DNA of the CDR3: TGCGCCAGCAGCCAGAAGCGGGAGTCCTACGAGCAGTACTTC.

With respect to this clonotype: Germline and junction disagree at one end, which may indicate a read error. The chain combines TRBV7-8 with TRBJ1-1; a possible D gene is TRBD1 (5 bases). This CDR3 contains 13 residues. The V gene's germline CDR1 is SGHVS and CDR2 FQNEAQ. CDR3 protein: CATSLTGGTEAFF. The CDR3 DNA reads as TGTGCCACCAGCTTAACTGGGGGCACTGAAGCTTTCTTT.

Notes on this clonotype: The CDR3 carries no conserved terminal phenylalanine or tryptophan, so it likely arises from a read error. J is TRBJ2-5 and V is TRBV14; 7 positions match TRBD2. J gave up 5 bases and V 1 base, and 19 bases lay outside the gene matches. This CDR3 is 19 amino acids long. CDR1 and CDR2 from the germline V gene are SGHDN and FVKESK. CDR3 in amino acids: CASSQGSGRGAYFGETQYL. The CDR3 DNA follows: TGTGCCAGCAGCCAAGGTTCTGGGAGGGGCGCTTACTTCGGGGAGACCCAGTACTTG.

To note about this clonotype: Just one base apart from a much larger clone, this may be a read error. The chain couples TRBV5-1 to TRBJ1-1; D not resolved. The CDR3 spans 13 residues. CDR1 is SGHRS and CDR2 is YFSETQ in the germline V gene. The CDR3 reads CTSSLVINTEAFF. Here the CDR3 DNA reads TGCACCAGCAGCTTGGTAATAAACACTGAAGCTTTCTTT.

The sample holds one count of this clonotype. At one of its ends the junction is not consistent with the germline gene, which may arise from a read error. V and J are TRBV5-1 and TRBJ2-3; a possible D gene is TRBD1 (6 bases). Looked up from germline, CDR1 is SGHRS and CDR2 is YFSETQ. This CDR3 comprises 16 residues. The DNA for the CDR3 is TGCACCAGCAGCTTGGGCCCCGGCCAGGGGACAGATACGCAGTATTTT. Its protein is CTSSLGPGQGTDTQYF. Together with reference TRBV5-1 and TRBJ2-3, the CDR3 gives the full variable domain: KAGVTQTPRYLIKTRGQQVTLSCSPISGHRSVSWYQQTPGQGLQFLFEYFSETQRNKGNFPGRFSGRQFSNSRSEMNVSTLELGDSALYLCTSSLGPGQGTDTQYFGPGTRLTVL.